Below are 17 T cell receptor beta chains sequenced from a single sample in a study of cytomegalovirus exposure and HLA in healthy donors. 13 Jbeta primers and 60 Vbeta primers were used for the PCR. Sequenced by immunoSEQ multiplex PCR; TCRdb stores in-frame clones only, minus some. The sample comprises approximately 100,000 clones, roughly 70% of which are singletons, and about 10% rests with the top ten. Material for sequencing was PBMCs. The receptors were gathered from a man aged 45-65 years in good health and CMV-seronegative.

This clone was found a few times. The chain couples TRBV7-2 to TRBJ2-5, with no clear D. Germline V gene sequence: CDR1 SGHTA, CDR2 FQGNSA. This CDR3 spans 14 amino acids. The ends were cut back, 5 bases at V and 0 bases at J, with 10 bases in the middle. CDR3 coding DNA: TGTGCCAGCAGCCCAGTCCAGTACCAAGAGACCCAGTACTTC. Translating gives CASSPVQYQETQYF.

The J gene is TRBJ2-3, the V gene TRBV2; TRBD1 aligns across 11 bases. This CDR3 spans 14 amino acids. J gave up 4 bases and V 6 bases, and 3 bases lay outside the gene matches. The germline CDR1 and CDR2 sequences are SNHLY and FYNNEI. The CDR3 nucleotides are TGTGCCAGCAGGGGGGGACAGGGGGCAGATACGCAGTATTTT. It specifies CASRGGQGADTQYF.

Note on this clone: An end of the junction differs from the germline gene, which may be a read error. The rearrangement joins TRBV14 to TRBJ2-5; D uncertain. The CDR3 consists of 15 residues. Germline V gene sequence: CDR1 SGHDN, CDR2 FVKESK. This CDR3 is CASGQGSRVQETQYF. CDR3 bases: TGTGCCAGCGGCCAAGGTTCCCGGGTCCAAGAGACCCAGTACTTC.

This clone showed up just a few times. The chain combines TRBV6-1 with TRBJ1-2; no reliable D call. V was shortened by 2 bases and J by 6 bases, with 13 bases between the two germline ends. From germline, CDR1 is MNHNS and CDR2 SASEGT. The length of the CDR3 is 14 residues. Here the CDR3 reads CASSELFWSDGYTF. In DNA, the CDR3 is TGTGCCAGCAGTGAATTATTCTGGTCGGATGGCTACACCTTC.

The rearrangement joins TRBV9 to TRBJ2-5; possible D gene TRBD1, 7 bases. V lost 3 bases, J lost 4 bases, and 13 bases lay in between. The CDR3 is 14 residues long. The V gene's germline CDR1 is SGDLS and CDR2 YYNGEE. This CDR3 reads CASSATGTGETQYF. The CDR3 coding sequence is TGTGCCAGCAGCGCGACAGGGACTGGAGAGACCCAGTACTTC.

This clone was counted once. The chain employs TRBV6-5 and TRBJ2-3; 8 bases are a match to TRBD1. Germline assignment: CDR1 MNHEY and CDR2 SVGAGI. This CDR3 has 14 amino acids. The V and J ends lost 8 bases and 2 bases, in that order; junction bases with no gene match: 6. This CDR3 is CASRQGFNTDTQYF. The CDR3 DNA reads as TGTGCCAGCCGACAGGGGTTCAACACAGATACGCAGTATTTT.

The chain uses TRBV25-1 and TRBJ2-3, with no clear D. CDR1 and CDR2 from the germline V gene are MGHDK and SYGVNS. The V end lost 0 bases, the J end lost 0 bases, and 10 bases lay between the germline ends. The CDR3 is 16 residues long. The CDR3 region has the DNA TGTGCCAGCAGTGAATATATGGGCAGTAGCACAGATACGCAGTATTTT. Translated: CASSEYMGSSTDTQYF.

The V call is TRBV4-3, the J call TRBJ2-6; 12 positions match TRBD1. CDR1 and CDR2 (germline): LGHNA, YSLEER. The CDR3 extends over 19 amino acids. V lost 1 base and J lost 4; bases outside the gene matches: 8. CDR3: CASSQVPAGQGAGANVLTF. The CDR3, as DNA: TGCGCCAGCAGCCAAGTCCCGGCGGGACAGGGGGCCGGGGCCAACGTCCTGACTTTC.

This clone is termed medium-sized. This sample also contains other DNA sequences that code for the same CDR3. This chain connects TRBV28 to TRBJ1-2; no clear D gene. CDR1 and CDR2 from the germline V gene are MDHEN and SYDVKM. This CDR3 comprises 11 residues. The germline V and J ends were trimmed by 2 bases and 8 bases, with 6 bases remaining between them. In nucleotides, the CDR3 is TGTGCCAGCAGTTTACGGTACGGCTACACCTTC. Protein product: CASSLRYGYTF.

The V gene is TRBV23-1, the J gene TRBJ2-7; 8 bases map to TRBD1. TRBV23-1 falls under the ORF class, with uncertain function. V was clipped by 3 bases and J by 4 bases; unmatched bases: 5. The CDR3 runs 14 residues. CDR3 amino acids: CASSHRTGIYEQYF. For the CDR3, the DNA is TGCGCCAGCAGTCACCGGACAGGGATATACGAGCAGTACTTC.

The rearrangement links TRBV11-2 to TRBJ2-1, with D unclear. CDR3 length: 15 residues. CDR1 and CDR2 (germline): SGHAT, FQNNGV. Deletions cut 0 bases from V and 4 bases from J, with 10 bases between. Here the CDR3 reads CASSLEGALYNEQFF. For the CDR3, the DNA is TGTGCCAGCAGCTTAGAGGGCGCCTTATACAATGAGCAGTTCTTC.

This clone was seen a handful of times. CDR3 in DNA: TGTGCCAGCAGTCTAACAGGGGGCTCTGGGGCCAACGTCCTGACTTTC. Amino acid sequence: CASSLTGGSGANVLTF. This chain joins TRBV2 and TRBJ2-6; 8 bases are a match to TRBD1. CDR3 length equals 16 residues. The V segment lost 5 bases and the J segment 0 bases; nucleotides outside the gene matches: 3. The germline V gene encodes CDR1 SNHLY and CDR2 FYNNEI.

V gene TRBV21-1 combines with J gene TRBJ1-2; the table's D gene call, TRBD1, was not cross checked with the DNA. TRBV21-1 is a pseudogene segment. The CDR3 is made up of 13 amino acids. CDR3 residues: CASSKARGYGYTF. CDR3 bases: TGTGCCAGCAGCAAAGCCAGGGGGTATGGCTACACCTTC.

J is TRBJ1-1 and V is TRBV5-6; maybe TRBD1 (5 bases). The ends were cut back, 3 bases at V and 4 bases at J, with 16 bases in the middle. This CDR3 spans 15 amino acids. In germline, CDR1 is SGHDT, CDR2 YYEEEE. The CDR3 region has the DNA TGTGCCAGCAGCTGGGGGGATCGGGAGGTCACTGAAGCTTTCTTT. Protein: CASSWGDREVTEAFF.

The chain recombines TRBV29-1 with TRBJ2-7; D is undetermined. In germline, CDR1 is SQVTM, CDR2 ANQGSEA. Between the trimmed V and J ends, which lost 0 bases and 6 bases, there was a span of 6 bases. The length of the CDR3 is 11 residues. In DNA form, the CDR3 reads TGCAGCGTTGAAGAACGCAGCGAGCAGTACTTC. It is translated as CSVEERSEQYF.

J is TRBJ1-1 and V is TRBV4-1, with D tentatively TRBD1 (5 bases). The CDR3 is made up of 16 amino acids. Deletions cut 0 bases from V and 4 bases from J, with 15 bases between. Germline-derived CDR1 and CDR2 are MGHRA and YSYEKL. The CDR3 DNA sequence: TGCGCCAGCAGCCAAGATCTGTTAGGGGCCGGCACTGAAGCTTTCTTT. Protein sequence: CASSQDLLGAGTEAFF.

This clone showed up just a few times. This specimen includes other DNA sequences encoding the same CDR3. The chain joins TRBV30 to TRBJ2-3; TRBD2 agrees at 9 bases. There are 15 residues in the CDR3. Germline lookup yields CDR1 GTSNPN and CDR2 SVGIG (reference sequence). J gave up 2 bases and V 5 bases, and 8 bases lay outside the gene matches. The CDR3 nucleotides read TGTGCCTGGGACTTTAGCGGGGGATCCACAGATACGCAGTATTTT. Amino acids: CAWDFSGGSTDTQYF.